These 25 T cell receptor beta chains were sequenced from one sample in a study of liver allograft versus peripheral blood T cells. Study details: Intrahepatic T cell receptor repertoires from transplanted livers were compared against repertoires in recipients' peripheral blood.

TCRdb used MiXCR to reprocess the reads, holding one entry per CDR3 protein. The sample records over 3,000 distinct CDR3 sequences, around a fifth being singletons. Receptor source: a human patient who had a liver transplant. T cells may partly derive from the graft donor.

In its sample, this clonotype ranks as medium-sized (0.01 to 0.1%). The rearrangement links TRBV5-6 to TRBJ1-5, with TRBD1 matching over 8 bases. The length of the CDR3 is 15 residues. Unmatched junction bases numbered 5, after V lost 0 bases and J lost 6 bases. The V gene's germline CDR1 is SGHDT and CDR2 YYEEEE. The CDR3 nucleotides are TGTGCCAGCAGCTTGGTAGGCGGACAGGGTCAGCCCCAGCATTTT. Translated, it gives CASSLVGGQGQPQHF.

In its sample, this clonotype ranks as medium-sized. The chain carries TRBV27 and TRBJ1-5, with D perhaps TRBD1 (5 bases). The V end lost 1 base, the J end lost 4 bases, and 11 bases lay between the germline ends. The germline CDR1 and CDR2 sequences are MNHEY and SMNVEV (reference sequence). The length of the CDR3 is 15 residues. CDR3 DNA sequence: TGTGCCAGCAGTTTATGGGGGGTCGGGAATCAGCCCCAGCATTTT. As protein: CASSLWGVGNQPQHF.

Of note for this clonotype: This is likely an artifact of a read error, given a far larger clone one base away. This chain joins TRBV7-2 and TRBJ1-2, with D maybe TRBD1 (5 bases). The CDR3 consists of 14 residues. With 5 bases removed from V and 4 bases from J, the gap between germline ends came to 14 bases. The germline V gene encodes CDR1 SGHTA and CDR2 FQGNSA. DNA for the CDR3: TGTGCCAGCAGCCCAATCGGGGGGAGCTATGGCTACACCTTC. Its protein is CASSPIGGSYGYTF.

This clonotype was detected a few times. The rearrangement uses TRBV10-3 and TRBJ2-3; the match to TRBD1 covers 8 bases. CDR3 length equals 17 residues. In germline, CDR1 is ENHRY, CDR2 SYGVKD. V gave up 6 bases and J gave up 2 bases; unmatched junction bases: 13. The CDR3 bases are TGTGCCATCAGCAAGGGGGCGGGACAGGACTTCACAGATACGCAGTATTTT. Residues: CAISKGAGQDFTDTQYF.

The chain is built from TRBV6-5 and TRBJ1-6; D may be TRBD1 (6 bases). V lost 8 bases to trimming and J lost 6 bases, with 11 bases between them. The CDR3 covers 13 residues. Germline assignment: CDR1 MNHEY and CDR2 SVGAGI. The CDR3 region is CASVGQTNSPLHF. CDR3 nucleotides: TGTGCCAGCGTAGGACAGACTAATTCACCCCTCCACTTT.

By share, this clonotype counts as medium-sized. This chain joins TRBV18 and TRBJ2-2; 10 nucleotides agree with TRBD1. CDR1 is KGHSH, CDR2 LQKENI, per germline. V lost 4 bases to trimming and J lost 3 bases; unmatched junction nucleotides: 11. The CDR3 loop spans 18 amino acids. The CDR3 region has the DNA TGTGCCAGCTCACGCCGCCGGGACAGGGGTTTCGACACCGGGGAGCTGTTTTTT. As protein: CASSRRRDRGFDTGELFF.

This clonotype ranks as medium-sized (0.01 to 0.1%). J is TRBJ1-6 and V is TRBV2; no definite D call. V lost 6 bases and J 0 bases, leaving 6 bases between the germline ends. Germline CDR1 is SNHLY and CDR2 is FYNNEI. The CDR3 contains 14 residues. CDR3 DNA: TGTGCCAGCAGGACGTCCTCCTATAATTCACCCCTCCACTTT. Amino acids: CASRTSSYNSPLHF.

This clonotype is labeled as medium-sized. The chain couples TRBV6-1 to TRBJ1-6, with TRBD1 matching over 9 bases. Trimming at V came to 4 bases and at J to 10 bases, leaving 8 bases not matched to a gene. Per the germline V gene, CDR1 is MNHNS and CDR2 is SASEGT. CDR3 length: 15 amino acids. The DNA for the CDR3 is TGTGCCAGCAGTGCAAGGGACAGGGCGAGGTCACCCCTCCACTTT. Its translation: CASSARDRARSPLHF.

By frequency in the sample, this clonotype is medium-sized. The chain joins TRBV6-5 to TRBJ2-7, with 7 nucleotides matching TRBD1. The CDR3 has 15 residues. CDR1 and CDR2 (germline): MNHEY, SVGAGI. Trimming at V came to 2 bases and at J to 1 base, leaving 5 bases not matched to a gene. CDR3 DNA sequence: TGTGCCAGCAGTTACAGGGGGCTTGTGTCCTACGAGCAGTACTTC. The encoded protein is CASSYRGLVSYEQYF.

This clonotype counts as medium-sized. This chain links TRBV9 with TRBJ1-4; D possibly corresponds to TRBD1 (5 bases). Germline loops: CDR1 SGDLS, CDR2 YYNGEE. Deletions cut 4 bases from V and 8 bases from J, with 12 bases between. The length of the CDR3 is 13 residues. DNA for the CDR3: TGTGCCAGCAGCCGGGGGGTCGGGGAAAAACTGTTTTTT. Translating it yields CASSRGVGEKLFF.

The rearrangement links TRBV6-2 or TRBV6-3 to TRBJ1-4; D not certain. With 6 bases removed from V and 7 bases from J, the gap between germline ends came to 9 bases. This CDR3 comprises 12 residues. Germline CDR1 is MNHEY and CDR2 is SVGEGT. The CDR3 here is CASSLLGEKLFF. CDR3 nucleotides: TGTGCCAGCAGCTTGCTTGGTGAAAAACTGTTTTTT.

In this sample, this clonotype is medium-sized. The chain has TRBV20-1 and TRBJ2-1; 9 positions match TRBD2. The CDR3 has 14 residues. J gave up 0 bases and V 8 bases, and 5 bases lay outside the gene matches. Germline V CDR1 and CDR2: DFQATT, SNEGSKA (reference sequence). The CDR3: CSTAGGGSYNEQFF. CDR3 nucleotide sequence: TGCAGTACGGCGGGAGGGGGCTCCTACAATGAGCAGTTCTTC.

A few counts support this clonotype. V gene TRBV12-3 or TRBV12-4 combines with J gene TRBJ1-1; the D gene is possibly TRBD1 (5 bases). This CDR3 has 15 amino acids. The V end was cut by 0 bases, the J end by 1 base, with 9 bases between. The CDR3 DNA is TGTGCCAGCAGTTTAGCTGGGGCTTCGAACACTGAAGCTTTCTTT. This translates into CASSLAGASNTEAFF.

Judged by abundance, this clonotype is medium-sized. This chain uses TRBV3-2 with TRBJ1-1; the table's D gene call, TRBD1, was not cross checked with the DNA. TRBV3-2 is a listed pseudogene. This CDR3 contains 19 residues. CDR3 DNA sequence: TGTGCCAGCAGCCAAGATCGTGCGGGGCTGGAGGCAATAAACACTGAAGCTTTCTTT. This gives the protein CASSQDRAGLEAINTEAFF.

This clonotype qualifies as large. The DNA for the CDR3 is TGTGCCAGCTCCCCGGGACAGTCGGGGGAGTCACCCCTCCACTTT. Amino acids: CASSPGQSGESPLHF. This chain joins TRBV18 and TRBJ1-6; 7 bases are a match to TRBD1. Germline CDR1 and CDR2: KGHSH and LQKENI. CDR3 length: 15 residues. J was trimmed by 10 bases and V by 6 bases; bases with no gene match: 12.

This clonotype is labeled as large. J is TRBJ1-2 and V is TRBV14; 7 positions match TRBD1. V dropped 4 bases and J dropped 1; count of bases not matched to a gene: 3. Germline lookup yields CDR1 SGHDN and CDR2 FVKESK. The CDR3 runs 14 residues. As DNA, the CDR3 is TGTGCCAGCAGCCGGGGACAGAGTAACTATGGCTACACCTTC. It specifies CASSRGQSNYGYTF.

The rearrangement uses TRBV19 and TRBJ1-2; TRBD1 matches at 8 bases. Trimming removed 10 bases from V and 2 bases from J; junction bases left unmatched: 6. Germline V CDR1 and CDR2: LNHDA, SQIVND (reference sequence). CDR3 length: 13 amino acids. CDR3 nucleotides: TGTGCCACTTGGACAGGGCCGAACTATGGCTACACCTTC. It translates to CATWTGPNYGYTF.

This clonotype appeared a few times. V is TRBV11-2 and J is TRBJ2-7, with TRBD2 identical over 13 bases. Germline V gene lookup returns CDR1 SGHAT and CDR2 FQNNGV. This CDR3 is built from 17 residues. Unmatched junction bases numbered 6, after V lost 3 bases and J lost 1 base. The CDR3 region is CASSFYPLAGGSYEQYF. For the CDR3, the DNA is TGTGCCAGCAGCTTTTATCCACTAGCGGGAGGGTCCTACGAGCAGTACTTC.

This clonotype was counted a few times. The gene calls are TRBV20-1 and TRBJ2-3, with D maybe TRBD1 (6 bases). V lost 1 base and J 2 bases, leaving 16 bases between the germline ends. CDR3 length: 16 amino acids. Per the germline V gene, CDR1 is DFQATT and CDR2 is SNEGSKA (reference sequence). The CDR3 sequence is CSARGPGAIVTDTQYF. CDR3 nucleotides: TGCAGTGCTAGAGGCCCAGGGGCGATTGTCACAGATACGCAGTATTTT.

This clonotype was seen only a few times. CDR3 residues: CASSQRLAGGTSTDTQYF. CDR3 nucleotide sequence: TGTGCCAGCAGTCAGAGACTAGCGGGGGGTACTAGCACAGATACGCAGTATTTT. V gene TRBV7-2 combines with J gene TRBJ2-3; TRBD2 agrees at 13 bases. The CDR3 spans 18 residues. V gave up 6 bases and J gave up 0 bases; unmatched junction bases: 9. CDR1 is SGHTA and CDR2 is FQGNSA in the germline V gene.

By share of the sample, this clonotype is medium-sized. The V and J genes are TRBV5-6 and TRBJ1-4; 9 bases are shared with TRBD1. Germline loops: CDR1 SGHDT, CDR2 YYEEEE. The trim removed 2 bases at V and 11 bases at J, leaving 7 bases unmatched. The length of the CDR3 is 14 residues. As DNA, the CDR3 is TGTGCCAGCAGCTTCCTGACAGGGGGGGATAAACTGTTTTTT. Its protein is CASSFLTGGDKLFF.

This rearrangement joins TRBV24-1 to TRBJ2-1, with 11 bases identical to TRBD2. The J segment lost 7 bases and the V segment lost 11 bases, leaving 12 bases of the junction unmatched. CDR1 and CDR2 (germline): KGHDR, SFDVKD. The CDR3 has 15 residues. The CDR3 reads CAISSGTSGYNEQFF. CDR3 bases: TGTGCCATCTCTTCAGGGACTAGCGGATATAATGAGCAGTTCTTC.

V gene TRBV19 combines with J gene TRBJ1-4; D unclear. The ends were cut back, 3 bases at V and 2 bases at J, with 7 bases in the middle. The CDR3 covers 14 residues. CDR1 and CDR2 (germline): LNHDA, SQIVND (reference sequence). DNA of the CDR3: TGTGCCAGTAGTATCGGAGACACTAATGAAAAACTGTTTTTT. Translated: CASSIGDTNEKLFF.

Judged by abundance, this clonotype is medium-sized. V usage is TRBV5-4 and J usage is TRBJ2-1; D is tentatively TRBD1 or TRBD2 (5 bases each). Deletions cut 0 bases from V and 2 bases from J, with 12 bases between. There are 16 residues in the CDR3. Germline V gene data show CDR1 as SGHNT and CDR2 as YYREEE (reference sequence). This CDR3 is CASSLGGRGTYNEQFF. CDR3 coding DNA: TGTGCCAGCAGCTTGGGGGGGAGAGGAACCTACAATGAGCAGTTCTTC.

This clonotype is medium-sized. The chain carries TRBV20-1 and TRBJ2-7, with 8 bases that match TRBD1. Germline assignment: CDR1 DFQATT and CDR2 SNEGSKA (reference sequence). The CDR3 covers 17 residues. The trim removed 3 bases at V and 2 bases at J, leaving 15 bases unmatched. The CDR3 is CSASGQGGDPRAYEQYF. CDR3 sequence (DNA): TGCAGTGCTAGCGGACAGGGCGGGGACCCGCGCGCCTACGAGCAGTACTTC.